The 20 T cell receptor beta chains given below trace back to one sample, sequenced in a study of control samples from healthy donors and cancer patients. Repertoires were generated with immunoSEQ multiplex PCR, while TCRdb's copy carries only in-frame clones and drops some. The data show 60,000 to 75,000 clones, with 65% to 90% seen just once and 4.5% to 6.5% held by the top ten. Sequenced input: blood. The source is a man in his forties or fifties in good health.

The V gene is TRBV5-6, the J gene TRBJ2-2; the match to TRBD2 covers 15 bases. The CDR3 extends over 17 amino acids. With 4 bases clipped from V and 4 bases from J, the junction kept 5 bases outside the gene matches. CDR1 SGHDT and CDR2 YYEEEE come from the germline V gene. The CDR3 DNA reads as TGTGCCAGCAGCGGACTAGCGGGGGGGCAGATCACCGGGGAGCTGTTTTTT. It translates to CASSGLAGGQITGELFF. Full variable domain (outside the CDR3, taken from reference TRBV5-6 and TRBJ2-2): DAGVTQSPTHLIKTRGQQVTLRCSPKSGHDTVSWYQQALGQGPQFIFQYYEEEERQRGNFPDRFSGHQFPNYSSELNVNALLLGDSALYLCASSGLAGGQITGELFFGEGSRLTVL.

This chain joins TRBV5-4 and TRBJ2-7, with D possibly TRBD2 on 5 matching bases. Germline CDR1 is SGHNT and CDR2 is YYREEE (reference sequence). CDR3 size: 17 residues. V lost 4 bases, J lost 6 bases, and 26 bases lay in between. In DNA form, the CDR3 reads TGTGCCAGCAGCCGAATGATACCGGGAAGAGGGATCTCCGAGCAGTACTTC. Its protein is CASSRMIPGRGISEQYF.

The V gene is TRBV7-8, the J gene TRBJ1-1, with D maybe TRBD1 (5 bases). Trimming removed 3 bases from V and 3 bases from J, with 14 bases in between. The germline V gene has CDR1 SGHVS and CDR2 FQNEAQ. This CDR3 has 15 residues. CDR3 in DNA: TGTGCCAGCAGCTTCGGTCCGGGGCGATACACTGAAGCTTTCTTT. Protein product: CASSFGPGRYTEAFF.

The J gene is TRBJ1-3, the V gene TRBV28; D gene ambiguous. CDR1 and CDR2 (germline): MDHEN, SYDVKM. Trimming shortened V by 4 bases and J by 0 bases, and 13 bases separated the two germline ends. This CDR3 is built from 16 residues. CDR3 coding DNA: TGTGCCAGCAGTTCCACCCAGTCTGTCTCTGGAAACACCATATATTTT. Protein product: CASSSTQSVSGNTIYF.

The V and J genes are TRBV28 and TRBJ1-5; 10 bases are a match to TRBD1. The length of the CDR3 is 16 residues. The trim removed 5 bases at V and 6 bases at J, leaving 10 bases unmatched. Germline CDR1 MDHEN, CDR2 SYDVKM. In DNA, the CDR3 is TGTGCCAGCAGTCCTCCGACAGGGGGCGGGGGTCAGCCCCAGCATTTT. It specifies CASSPPTGGGGQPQHF. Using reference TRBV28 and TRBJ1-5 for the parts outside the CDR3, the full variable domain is DVKVTQSSRYLVKRTGEKVFLECVQDMDHENMFWYRQDPGLGLRLIYFSYDVKMKEKGDIPEGYSVSREKKERFSLILESASTNQTSMYLCASSPPTGGGGQPQHFGDGTRLSIL.

The CDR3 is CASSLAGSSEKLFF. Here the CDR3 DNA reads TGTGCCAGCAGCTTAGCAGGGAGTAGTGAAAAACTGTTTTTT. The rearrangement uses TRBV7-6 and TRBJ1-4; D remains ambiguous. Deletions cut 0 bases from V and 7 bases from J, with 9 bases between. Germline V CDR1 and CDR2: SGHVS, FNYEAQ. The length of the CDR3 is 14 residues.

DNA for the CDR3: TGTGCCAGCAGCGGTCCTCAGGGGGCCGGCACTGAAGCTTTCTTT. Translated, it gives CASSGPQGAGTEAFF. The chain is built from TRBV4-2 and TRBJ1-1, with TRBD1 matching over 8 bases. Germline trimming cut 5 bases from V and 4 bases from J; bases unmatched to any gene: 9. CDR3 length equals 15 residues. The germline CDR1 and CDR2 sequences are LGHNA and YNFKEQ.

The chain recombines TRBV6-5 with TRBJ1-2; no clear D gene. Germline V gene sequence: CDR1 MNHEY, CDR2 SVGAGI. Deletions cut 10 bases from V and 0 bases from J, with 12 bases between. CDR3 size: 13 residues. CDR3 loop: CATSREANYGYTF. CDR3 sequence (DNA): TGTGCCACTTCAAGGGAGGCTAACTATGGCTACACCTTC.

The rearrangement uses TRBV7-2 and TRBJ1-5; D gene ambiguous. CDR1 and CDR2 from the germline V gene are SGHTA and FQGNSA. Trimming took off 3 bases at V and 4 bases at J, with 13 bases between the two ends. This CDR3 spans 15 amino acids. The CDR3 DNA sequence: TGTGCCAGCAGCTTGGTCTTCAATTCGAATCAGCCCCAGCATTTT. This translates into CASSLVFNSNQPQHF.

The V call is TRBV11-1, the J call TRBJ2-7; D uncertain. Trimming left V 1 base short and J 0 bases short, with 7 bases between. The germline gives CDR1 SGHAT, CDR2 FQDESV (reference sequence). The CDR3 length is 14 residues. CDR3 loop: CASSLERYSYEQYF. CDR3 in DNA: TGTGCCAGCAGCTTAGAGCGCTACTCCTACGAGCAGTACTTC.

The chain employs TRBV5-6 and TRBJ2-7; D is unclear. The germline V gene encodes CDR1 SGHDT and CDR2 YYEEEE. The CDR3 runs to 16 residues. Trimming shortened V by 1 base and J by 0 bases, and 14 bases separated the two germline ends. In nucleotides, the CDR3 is TGTGCCAGCAGCTTGTTTCTCCTCACCTCCTCCTACGAGCAGTACTTC. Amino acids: CASSLFLLTSSYEQYF.

The CDR3 sequence is CASSYSPHYEQYF. In DNA form, the CDR3 reads TGTGCCAGCAGTTATTCCCCCCACTACGAGCAGTACTTC. The chain combines TRBV27 with TRBJ2-7; D unclear. Germline CDR1 MNHEY, CDR2 SMNVEV (reference sequence). The V gene lost 4 bases and the J gene lost 3 bases, with 10 bases spanning the gap. This CDR3 comprises 13 residues.

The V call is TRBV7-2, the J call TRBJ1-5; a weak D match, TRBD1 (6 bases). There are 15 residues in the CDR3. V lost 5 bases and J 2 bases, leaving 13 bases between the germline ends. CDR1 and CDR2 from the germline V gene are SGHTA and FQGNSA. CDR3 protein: CASSLGGSGNQPQHF. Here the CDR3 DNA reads TGTGCCAGCAGCCTTGGGGGCAGCGGCAATCAGCCCCAGCATTTT.

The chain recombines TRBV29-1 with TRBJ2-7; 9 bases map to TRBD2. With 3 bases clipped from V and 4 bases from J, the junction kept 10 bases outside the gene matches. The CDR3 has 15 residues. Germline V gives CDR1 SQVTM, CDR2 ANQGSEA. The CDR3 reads CSVDVGSGRRYEQYF. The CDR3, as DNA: TGCAGCGTTGATGTCGGTAGCGGGAGACGATACGAGCAGTACTTC.

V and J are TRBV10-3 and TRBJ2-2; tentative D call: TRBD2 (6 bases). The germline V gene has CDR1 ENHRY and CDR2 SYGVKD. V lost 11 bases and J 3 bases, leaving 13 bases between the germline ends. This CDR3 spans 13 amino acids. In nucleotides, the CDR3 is TGTGCCGTCGATAGCGGAGACACCGGGGAGCTGTTTTTT. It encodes CAVDSGDTGELFF.

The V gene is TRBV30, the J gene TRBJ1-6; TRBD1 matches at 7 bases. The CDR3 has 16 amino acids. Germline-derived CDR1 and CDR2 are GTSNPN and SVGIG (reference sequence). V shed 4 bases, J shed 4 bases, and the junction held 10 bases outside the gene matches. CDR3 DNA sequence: TGTGCCTGGAAGACAGGGTCGGGCACATATAATTCACCCCTCCACTTT. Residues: CAWKTGSGTYNSPLHF.

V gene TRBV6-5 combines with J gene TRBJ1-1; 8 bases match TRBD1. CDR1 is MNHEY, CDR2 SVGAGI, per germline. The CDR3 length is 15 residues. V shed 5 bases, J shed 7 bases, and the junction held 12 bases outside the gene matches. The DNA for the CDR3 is TGTGCCAGCAGTCTAAAACCAGGGGGCTCGGGTGAAGCTTTCTTT. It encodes CASSLKPGGSGEAFF.

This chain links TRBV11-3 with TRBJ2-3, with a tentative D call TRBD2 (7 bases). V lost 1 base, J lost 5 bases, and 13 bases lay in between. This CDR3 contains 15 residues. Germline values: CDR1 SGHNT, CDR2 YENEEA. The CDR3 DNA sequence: TGTGCCAGCAGCTTAGTTGGGGGGGCCAGAGATACGCAGTATTTT. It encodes CASSLVGGARDTQYF.

CDR3 protein: CASSPGQGMVAEAFF. Here the CDR3 DNA reads TGTGCCAGCAGCCCGGGACAGGGAATGGTGGCTGAAGCTTTCTTT. The J gene is TRBJ1-1, the V gene TRBV5-6, with 9 bases matching TRBD1. Trimming cost V 4 bases and J 6 bases; bases outside gene matches: 10. This CDR3 is 15 amino acids long. Germline values: CDR1 SGHDT, CDR2 YYEEEE.

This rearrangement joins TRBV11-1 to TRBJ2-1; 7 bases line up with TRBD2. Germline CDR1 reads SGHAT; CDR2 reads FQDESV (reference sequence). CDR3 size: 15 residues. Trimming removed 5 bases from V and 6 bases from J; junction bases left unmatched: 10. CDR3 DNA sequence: TGTGCCAGCAGCCTCCGAGCGGGACGGCTCAATGAGCAGTTCTTC. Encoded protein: CASSLRAGRLNEQFF.